This T cell receptor (beta chain) was observed in a study of T cell responses to AZD1222 COVID-19 vaccine. General study results and limits: Researchers report vaccine-associated CD4 TCRs spanning spike, with dominance at 160-218 and 743-854. Repertoire samples came only from after the peak T cell response. Nearly half of spike-specific TCRs reportedly target variant regions that are unmutated in the B.1.351 and B.1.1.7 variants. Only 5 or 6 individuals given AZD1222 were seropositive at baseline.

Assay: immunoSEQ multiplex PCR; the TCRdb copy retains only in-frame clones and omits some. The sample shows under 200,000 clones, around 90% of them seen only once. The table lists this clone with a count of one. Its matching antigen is unknown. This material consisted of peripheral blood, taken 28 days after the second AZD1222 dose. The source of this sequence is an adult who received the AZD1222 COVID-19 vaccine.

The CDR3 protein is CASPTGEVSPLHF. CDR3 in DNA: TGTGCCAGCCCCACAGGGGAGGTTTCACCCCTCCACTTT. This chain links TRBV6-4 with TRBJ1-6; TRBD1 matches 7 bases. The junction had 7 bases not matched to a gene; V was cut back by 8 bases and J by 9 bases. The CDR3 extends over 13 amino acids. Germline V lookup: CDR1 MRHNA, CDR2 SNTAGT.